Listed below are T cell receptor beta chains from one sample, sequenced in a study of cytomegalovirus exposure and HLA in healthy donors. The data were produced by immunoSEQ multiplex PCR, yet TCRdb's version contains in-frame clones alone and is incomplete. The data show about 110,000 clones, with around 85% seen just once and 2% to 2.5% held by the top ten. Sequenced sample: PBMCs. These receptors all stem from a man between 25 and 39 years old in good health and CMV-seronegative. Each CDR3 is given with its conserved first and last residue.

v_call | cdr3_aa
TRBV6-6 | CASSYGRDSSYNEQFF
TRBV6-1 | CASRRPTGNTEAFF
TRBV7-2 | CASSPRPAGELFF
TRBV5-1 | CASSPSGTPTYEQYF
TRBV7-9 | CASSRGQVDYGYTF
TRBV7-9 | CASSLAAHMNTEAFF
TRBV7-6 | CASSPHRDSYGYTF
TRBV29-1 | CSVGEGPPDTQYF
TRBV7-3 | CASSLFGLAADTQYF
TRBV28 | CASSLSVDTQYF
TRBV6-5 | CASSSSGANVLTF
TRBV11-2 | CASSFSGRGETQYF
TRBV20-1 | CSARGELAPYF
TRBV11-2 | CASSTRLTPQFF
TRBV27 | CASSPWTGAGDTQYF
TRBV4-1 | CASSQGPGQGDEAFF
TRBV5-6 | CASSLTREETQYF
TRBV5-1 | CASSLEQTKNIQYF
TRBV15 | CATSRGDGTGFSGANVLTF
TRBV6-5 | CASSWRQGSVNTEAFF
TRBV30 | CAWSVGLAGMDTQYF
TRBV6-5 | CASTPDSYYGYTF
TRBV28 | CASSVTSSSSYEQYF
TRBV7-7 | CASSFSGLPHEQFF